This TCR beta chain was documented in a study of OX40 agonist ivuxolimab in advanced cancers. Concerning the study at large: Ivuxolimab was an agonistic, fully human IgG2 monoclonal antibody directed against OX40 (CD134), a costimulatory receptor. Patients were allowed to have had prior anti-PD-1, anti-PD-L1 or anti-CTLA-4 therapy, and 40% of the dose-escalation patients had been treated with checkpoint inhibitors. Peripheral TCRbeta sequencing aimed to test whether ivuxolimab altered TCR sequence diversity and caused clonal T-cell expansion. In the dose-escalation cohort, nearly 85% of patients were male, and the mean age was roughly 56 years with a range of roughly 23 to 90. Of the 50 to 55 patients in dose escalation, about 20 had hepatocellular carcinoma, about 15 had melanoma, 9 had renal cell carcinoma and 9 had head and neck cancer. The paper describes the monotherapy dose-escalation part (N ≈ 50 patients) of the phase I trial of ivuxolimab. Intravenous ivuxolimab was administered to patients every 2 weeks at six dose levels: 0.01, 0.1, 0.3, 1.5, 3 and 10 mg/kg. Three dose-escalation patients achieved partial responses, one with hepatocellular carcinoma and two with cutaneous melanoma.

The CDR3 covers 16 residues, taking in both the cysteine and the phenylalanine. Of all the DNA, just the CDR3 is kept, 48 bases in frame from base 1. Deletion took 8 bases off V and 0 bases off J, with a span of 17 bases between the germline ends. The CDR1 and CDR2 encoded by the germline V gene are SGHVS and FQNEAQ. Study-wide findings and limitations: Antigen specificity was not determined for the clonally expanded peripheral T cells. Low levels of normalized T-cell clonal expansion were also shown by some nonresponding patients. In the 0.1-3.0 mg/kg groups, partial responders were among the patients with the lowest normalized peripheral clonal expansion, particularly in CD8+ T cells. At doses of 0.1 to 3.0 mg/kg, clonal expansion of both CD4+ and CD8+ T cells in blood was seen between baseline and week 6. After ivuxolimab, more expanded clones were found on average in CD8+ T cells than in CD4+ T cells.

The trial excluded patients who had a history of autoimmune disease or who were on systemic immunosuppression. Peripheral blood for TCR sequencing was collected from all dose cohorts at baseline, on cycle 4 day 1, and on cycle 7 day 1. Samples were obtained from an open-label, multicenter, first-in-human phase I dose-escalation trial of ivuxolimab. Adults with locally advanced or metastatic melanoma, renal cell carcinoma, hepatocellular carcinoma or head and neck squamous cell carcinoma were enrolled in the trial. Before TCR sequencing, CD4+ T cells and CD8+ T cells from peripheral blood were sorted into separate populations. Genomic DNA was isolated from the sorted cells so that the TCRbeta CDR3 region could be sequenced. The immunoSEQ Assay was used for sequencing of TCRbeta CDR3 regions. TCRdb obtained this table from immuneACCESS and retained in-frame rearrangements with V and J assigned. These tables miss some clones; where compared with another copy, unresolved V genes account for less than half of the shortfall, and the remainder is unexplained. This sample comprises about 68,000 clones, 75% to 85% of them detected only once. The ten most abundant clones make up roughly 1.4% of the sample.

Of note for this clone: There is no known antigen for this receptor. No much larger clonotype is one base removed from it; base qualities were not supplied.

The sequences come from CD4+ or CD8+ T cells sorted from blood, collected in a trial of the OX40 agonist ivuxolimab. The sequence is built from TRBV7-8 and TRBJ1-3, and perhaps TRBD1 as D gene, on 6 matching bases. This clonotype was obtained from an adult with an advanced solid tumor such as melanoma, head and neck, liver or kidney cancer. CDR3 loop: CASGPQGTHSGNTIYF. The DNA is TGTGCCAGCGGCCCTCAGGGGACCCACTCTGGAAACACCATATATTTT.